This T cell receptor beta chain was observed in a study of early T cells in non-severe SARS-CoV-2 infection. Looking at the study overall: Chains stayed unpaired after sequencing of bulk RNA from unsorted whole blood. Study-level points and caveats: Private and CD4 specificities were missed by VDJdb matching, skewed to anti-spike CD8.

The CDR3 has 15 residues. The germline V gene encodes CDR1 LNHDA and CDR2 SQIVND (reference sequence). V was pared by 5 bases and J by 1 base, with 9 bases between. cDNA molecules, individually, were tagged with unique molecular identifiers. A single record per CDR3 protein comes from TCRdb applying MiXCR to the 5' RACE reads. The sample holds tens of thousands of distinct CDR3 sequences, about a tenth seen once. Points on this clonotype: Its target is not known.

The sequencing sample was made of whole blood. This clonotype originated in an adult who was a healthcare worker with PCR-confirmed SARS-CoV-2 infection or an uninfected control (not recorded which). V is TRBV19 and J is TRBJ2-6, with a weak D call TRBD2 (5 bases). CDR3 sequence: CASSPRESGANVLTF. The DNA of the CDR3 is TGTGCCAGTAGTCCTCGGGAATCTGGGGCCAACGTCCTGACTTTC.